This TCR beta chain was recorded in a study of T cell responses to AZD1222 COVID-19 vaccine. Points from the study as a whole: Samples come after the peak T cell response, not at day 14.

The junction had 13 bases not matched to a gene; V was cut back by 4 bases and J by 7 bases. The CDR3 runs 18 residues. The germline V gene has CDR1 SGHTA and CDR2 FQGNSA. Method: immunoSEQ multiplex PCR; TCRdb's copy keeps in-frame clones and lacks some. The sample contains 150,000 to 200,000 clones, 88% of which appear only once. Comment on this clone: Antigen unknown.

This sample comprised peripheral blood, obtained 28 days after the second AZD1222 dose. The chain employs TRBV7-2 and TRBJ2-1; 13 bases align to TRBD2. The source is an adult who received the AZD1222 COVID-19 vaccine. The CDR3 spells CASSYPGLAGLSENEQFF. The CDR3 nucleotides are TGTGCCAGCAGCTACCCGGGACTAGCGGGATTATCTGAGAATGAGCAGTTCTTC.